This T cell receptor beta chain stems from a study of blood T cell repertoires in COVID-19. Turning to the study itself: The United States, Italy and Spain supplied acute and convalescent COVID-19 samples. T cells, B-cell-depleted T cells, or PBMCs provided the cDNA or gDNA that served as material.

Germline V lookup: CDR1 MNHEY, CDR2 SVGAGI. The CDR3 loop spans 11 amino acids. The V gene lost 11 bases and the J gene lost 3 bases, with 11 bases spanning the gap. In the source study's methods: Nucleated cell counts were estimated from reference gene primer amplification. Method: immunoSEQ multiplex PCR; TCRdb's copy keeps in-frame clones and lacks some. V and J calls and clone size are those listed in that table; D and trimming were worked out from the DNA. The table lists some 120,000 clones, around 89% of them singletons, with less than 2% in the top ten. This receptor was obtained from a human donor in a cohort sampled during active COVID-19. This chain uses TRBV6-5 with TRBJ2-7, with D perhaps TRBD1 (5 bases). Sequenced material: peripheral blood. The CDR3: CAHRQNYEQYF. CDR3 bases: TGTGCCCACCGACAGAACTACGAGCAGTACTTC.